This TCR beta chain was sequenced for a study of T cell responses to AZD1222 COVID-19 vaccine (dated by TCRdb to about 2021). For the wider study: TCR sequencing was performed for approximately 240 trial participants, of whom roughly 200 were given two doses of AZD1222 and around 25 were given two doses of MenACWY control vaccine. Enrollment into the trials was organized by age into subgroups of 18-55, 56-69 and 70-plus years, and those subgroups contained roughly 140, 27 and 60 TCR-sequenced participants, respectively.

Interpreted using the paper, the time point label stands for: about 28 days (+/-7) after the second vaccine dose. AZD1222 recipients with second doses at about 4 weeks or about 12 weeks were pooled, because spike-specific TCR depth and breadth did not differ between schedules. Vaccinee samples came from UK trials COV001 and COV002, including a single-blind randomized controlled phase 2/3 trial of AZD1222 (ChAdOx1 nCoV-19) in healthy adults. For TCRbeta chain sequencing, PBMC samples were collected from trial participants at day 0 and at day 28 after the second dose. At the junction V is shortened by 5 bases and J by 0 bases; bases outside the gene matches: 3. The CDR1 and CDR2 encoded by the germline V gene are MNHEY and SVGAGI. From cysteine to phenylalanine, the CDR3 is 14 amino acids long. Only the CDR3 portion is preserved as DNA: 42 bases, with reading frame beginning at the first base. Paper-wide results and their limitations: Reportedly, close to half of the unique spike-specific TCRs recognized epitopes lying outside the regions that are mutated in the B.1.351 and B.1.1.7 variants. Participants were mostly white British, with more females than males. The authors suggested clonal diversity may have been underestimated. In the small 56-69-year group, the increase in depth fell short of significance, most likely because of low power. The vaccine-associated CD4 TCRs covered the entire spike protein, and the dominant responses fell in regions 160-218 and 743-854. Because no day 14 peak-response samples were available, repertoires were characterized only after the peak T cell response. A significant rise in spike-specific TCR breadth and depth was observed after two AZD1222 doses relative to day 0 and relative to MenACWY recipients. Only 5 to 7 AZD1222 recipients were SARS-CoV-2 seropositive at baseline, limiting conclusions about previously exposed vaccinees.

The CDR3 regions of human TCRbeta chains were analyzed by immunosequencing. The source study handled its data this way. Repertoire TCRs were checked for matches against a reference library of SARS-CoV-2-specific TCRs that had been generated using the MIRA antigen-specificity platform. Breadth meant the fraction of unique TCRs that were SARS-CoV-2-associated, whereas depth meant the fraction of total T cells that were SARS-CoV-2-associated. Using the MIRA data, every spike-specific TCR was mapped to the spike region that the TCR reacted to and assigned to either a CD4 or a CD8 class. Log10-transformed breadth and depth values were compared by one-way ANOVA with Sidak's multiple comparisons tests. The source is immuneACCESS, and TCRdb retained only in-frame sequences with V and J called. Part of the clones is not carried over; for the studies checked, unresolved V genes explain less than half of this, and the remainder is unexplained. From that table come the V and J calls and clone size; the DNA was used to work out D and trimming. The sample contains 80,000 to 90,000 clones, roughly 91% of them found a single time. The ten biggest clones cover approximately 5% of the sample.

As for this clone: The antigen it binds to is not known. Base qualities were left out, and no much larger clone turns up one base away.

The chain employs TRBV6-5 and TRBJ2-7, and TRBD2 aligns with 8 junction nucleotides. Sequenced here: peripheral blood, sampled 28 days after the second AZD1222 dose. The TCR comes from an adult who received the AZD1222 COVID-19 vaccine. The CDR3 reads CASSNSGASYEQYF. The DNA reads as follows: TGTGCCAGCAGTAATAGCGGGGCCTCCTACGAGCAGTACTTC.